Listed below are T cell receptor beta chains from one sample, sequenced in a study of T cell responses to AZD1222 COVID-19 vaccine. Data came from immunoSEQ multiplex PCR; TCRdb stores just in-frame clones and leaves some out. Of 140,000 to 150,000 clones listed, around 87% were seen once; the top ten hold under 2%. Here the sequenced sample was peripheral blood, taken on day 0 of AZD1222 vaccination. These receptors originate from an adult in good health. The CDR3 runs from the conserved cysteine through the conserved F or W. D genes are given only for firm matches. Clone size is given for some rows only: seen once, a few or many times, or a class if the clone is expanded.

.	TRBV19	14	.	TRBJ1-2	TGTGCCAGTAGTATCTCGGCCGGGAACTATGGCTACACCTTC	CASSISAGNYGYTF
TRBD2	TRBV7-2	16	.	TRBJ2-3	TGTGCCAGCAGCTCAGGACTAGCGGGGGGCACAGATACGCAGTATTTT	CASSSGLAGGTDTQYF
.	TRBV5-5	15	.	TRBJ1-5	TGTGCCAGCAGCTTGGGCGGGCCTAGCAATCAGCCCCAGCATTTT	CASSLGGPSNQPQHF
TRBD1	TRBV6-6	14	.	TRBJ2-7	TGTGCCAGCAGACAGGGGGGAAGCTCCTACGAGCAGTACTTC	CASRQGGSSYEQYF
.	TRBV10-1	17	.	TRBJ2-2	TGCGCCAGCAGCTCCTACATTCAGGGGAAGAACACCGGGGAGCTGTTTTTT	CASSSYIQGKNTGELFF
.	TRBV5-5	12	.	TRBJ2-7	TGTGCCAGCAGCGGACACCCCTACGAGCAGTACTTC	CASSGHPYEQYF
TRBD1	TRBV19	14	.	TRBJ1-5	TGTGCCAGTACCCTTGACAGGGACAATCAGCCCCAGCATTTT	CASTLDRDNQPQHF
.	TRBV4-1	13	.	TRBJ2-1	TGCGCCAGCAGCCTAACGGATCGGCCTGAGCAGTTCTTC	CASSLTDRPEQFF
TRBD1	TRBV29-1	13	.	TRBJ1-4	TGCAGCGGCCGGGACAGCAATAATGAAAAACTGTTTTTT	CSGRDSNNEKLFF
.	TRBV5-3	15	.	TRBJ2-3	TGTGCCAGAAGCTTTACAGGGAACAGCACAGATACGCAGTATTTT	CARSFTGNSTDTQYF
.	TRBV2	16	once	TRBJ2-3	TGTGCCAGCAGTGAGGGCGGGACACCCAGCACAGATACGCAGTATTTT	CASSEGGTPSTDTQYF
.	TRBV7-2	15	.	TRBJ1-4	TGTGCCAGCAGCCCTCCGGGGTCAACTAATGAAAAACTGTTTTTT	CASSPPGSTNEKLFF
TRBD1	TRBV27	15	once	TRBJ2-7	TGTGCCAGCAGTTTCCAGACAGGGGGGTCCTACGAGCAGTACTTC	CASSFQTGGSYEQYF
.	TRBV30	12	once	TRBJ1-2	TGTGCCTGGAGTGTCATGCAGGGAGGCTACACCTTC	CAWSVMQGGYTF
TRBD1	TRBV3-1/TRBV3-2	16	once	TRBJ1-1	TGTGCCAGCAGCCCAACCCAGACAGGGGTACACACTGAAGCTTTCTTT	CASSPTQTGVHTEAFF
.	TRBV6-5	15	.	TRBJ1-1	TGTGCCAGCAGTTACGGTCTTGCGGGCAGCACTGAAGCTTTCTTT	CASSYGLAGSTEAFF